This T cell receptor beta chain came from a study of blood T cell repertoires in COVID-19 (dated by TCRdb to about 2020). General notes on the study: Samples from collaborators originated in the United States, Italy and Spain and spanned both the acute and convalescent phases of COVID-19. The prospective study material was composed of cDNA or gDNA derived from T cells, B-cell-depleted T cells, or PBMCs. Deeply sampled blood TCRbeta repertoires from subjects exposed to, actively infected with, or recovered from COVID-19 were included in the dataset. The repertoires were released in a freely available public database meant as a resource for research on the immune response to SARS-CoV-2. Samples were obtained from the ongoing ImmuneRACE study (first 160 participants) and from approximately 1,200 subjects provided by 6 global collaborators. Sample metadata almost always included a de-identified subject ID, COVID-19 status, age in years and sex. Where available, HLA class I and class II types were taken from metadata supplied by the sample provider and were not determined by assay-based typing.

The CDR3 runs 13 amino acids, cysteine and phenylalanine included. The entry retains the CDR3 DNA only, 39 bases that are in frame from base 1. Via the germline V gene, CDR1 is SGHDT and CDR2 YYEEEE. Relative to germline, V is 0 bases shorter and J is 8 bases shorter, with 11 bases between their ends. Overall results and qualifications from the work: The amount of clinical and demographic metadata varied by source and participant and was provided uncurated.

A second Seattle source provided samples from volunteer blood donors who had recovered from COVID-19. Each collaborating institution followed its own protocols to collect whole blood in K2EDTA tubes. For TCRbeta analysis, collaborator samples were shipped as frozen whole blood, as isolated PBMCs, or as DNA extracted from either sample type. TCRbeta CDR3 regions were amplified from genomic DNA using the immunoSEQ Assay, a bias-controlled multiplex PCR. The authors processed their data as follows. Within the assay, amplification of reference gene primers was used to estimate how many nucleated cells each sample contained. To quantify the absolute abundance of each unique TCRbeta CDR3 rearrangement, sequence reads were collapsed and filtered. For each sample, productive Simpson clonality was calculated as the square root of Simpson's diversity index across productive rearrangements. Not all clones reach the TCRdb copy of this immuneACCESS table, which keeps in-frame sequences only. Checked studies attribute under half of the gap to unresolved V genes and leave the rest unexplained. Clone size and the V and J calls come from that table; the DNA yielded D and trimming. The sample yields roughly 260,000 clones; 87% were counted once. The ten biggest clones cover 2.2% of the sample.

Notes on this clone: This clone's antigen is unknown. No much larger clone is present one base from it, and per-base qualities are unavailable.

The TCR sequence derives from a woman aged 50 to 65 who had recovered from COVID-19. The chain was built from TRBV5-6 and TRBJ1-2; the D gene assignment is ambiguous. Sequencing was done on a sample of peripheral blood. CDR3 sequence: CASSLGPQWGYTF. The sequenced DNA: TGTGCCAGCAGCTTGGGCCCCCAGTGGGGCTACACCTTC.